This entry describes one T cell receptor beta chain. Its antigen is unknown. Base qualities are not at hand, and no much larger clone is one base apart. The CDR3 has 15 amino acids, counting the end cysteine and phenylalanine. CDR3 DNA is the only sequence kept; it has 45 bases, read in frame from the first base. The germline ends are 15 bases apart after V is trimmed by 5 bases and J by 2 bases. The germline V gene gives CDR1 as SGHTA and CDR2 as FQGNSA. The data were taken from a study of immune evolution from preneoplasia to lung adenocarcinoma (dated by TCRdb to the early 2020s). Regarding the research as a whole: No AAH lesions showed HLA loss of heterozygosity, compared with 6% to 8% of AIS, 15% of MIA and approximately 34% of ADC lesions. Immune contexture across lung adenocarcinoma precursors and invasive adenocarcinoma was profiled using immune gene expression, TCR sequencing and multiplex immunofluorescence. Resected precursor lesions (AAH, AIS, MIA) and invasive adenocarcinomas were each compared against paired morphologically normal lung tissue. Sample size was determined by specimen availability and not by a prior power calculation. The immune data were integrated with whole exome sequencing and methylation data obtained from the same cohort of nodules. The overall cohort was made up of around 51 patients with pulmonary nodules who had surgical resection. A total of approximately 56 patients contributed TCR sequencing data. It was reported in the study that about a hundred samples were used for TCR sequencing. POLYSOLVER was used to infer class I HLA alleles from exome data, and LOHHLA was used to detect allele-specific HLA loss.

What the research found in general, with its limitations: Findings were based on association rather than direct causation; larger cohorts with long-term follow-up and longitudinal biopsies were deemed needed. Top T cell clone frequencies were highest in normal lung and appeared to decrease progressively from AAH through AIS, MIA and invasive adenocarcinoma. Clonality was highest in normal lung, while later-stage lesions appeared to have lower clonality but higher T cell density and diversity. KRAS-mutant nodules showed the highest T cell clonality compared with EGFR-mutant or double wild-type lesions. Because all patients were from Japan and China, applicability to Western populations was uncertain.

Using the immunoSEQ hsTCRbeta Kit, TCR beta CDR3 regions were sequenced from DNA. In the original analysis: TCR sequencing data were analysed with the ImmunoSEQ Analyzer. T cell clonality was defined as 1 minus Pielou's evenness computed on productive rearrangements. To measure T cell diversity, the inverse Simpson index was applied to productive templates. T cell density was TCR beta template counts normalized to usable DNA, estimated by amplifying and sequencing housekeeping genes. Two-sided Kruskal-Wallis tests were used to compare TCR metrics across histologic stages. Held by TCRdb, this immuneACCESS table contains in-frame sequences only and omits some clones. Under half of the omission traces to an unresolved V gene where checked; the cause of the rest is unknown. V and J calls and clone size are those listed in that table; D and trimming were worked out from the DNA. The sample table records some 4,200 clones; around 74% of these occur just once. In total, the top ten clones hold less than 9% of the sample.

The patients had resection in Japan or China between about 2013 and 2017. Two lung cancer pathologists independently reviewed H&E slides to confirm the histologic diagnosis of every case. To enrich premalignant or tumor cells for nucleic acid extraction, macro-dissection was performed after pathologic assessment. FFPE tissue was used for DNA isolation with the AllPrep DNA/RNA FFPE Kit. This receptor was taken from a person aged 60-79 years with lung adenocarcinoma. The specimen was FFPE lung adenocarcinoma in situ tissue. The cell subset or site label, as the study defines it: preinvasive adenocarcinoma in situ (AIS). Recombination linked TRBV7-2 to TRBJ2-5, with the D gene not confidently named. The nucleotides are TGTGCCAGCAGCACCCAAACCCGCGCGCAAGAGACCCAGTACTTC. This encodes CASSTQTRAQETQYF.